This T cell receptor beta chain emerged from a study of T cells in Graves' hyperthyroidism and ophthalmopathy (dated by TCRdb to the late 2010s). Background for the entire study: Peripheral blood was sampled at the time of initial diagnosis, prior to any treatment. Prospective prediction of ophthalmopathy was tested in an independent validation cohort of some 19 hyperthyroidism patients and 15 to 17 patients who later progressed to ophthalmopathy. The study also compared thyroid tissue and blood T-cell repertoires from roughly 6 Graves' hyperthyroidism patients. The roughly 90 discovery patients were divided at random into training and test sets in a 7:3 ratio. To identify TCR V-J signatures that set the groups apart, the researchers used a discovery cohort of roughly 100 patients, made up of under 45 with Graves' ophthalmopathy and 55 to 65 with stable Graves' hyperthyroidism. After blood sampling, hyperthyroidism patients were treated with methimazole at a starting dose of 30 mg daily, and ophthalmopathy patients were treated with high-dose intravenous methylprednisolone. TCR Vbeta CDR3 sequencing of approximately 140 peripheral blood samples (approximately 44 ophthalmopathy, approximately 80 hyperthyroidism and some 17 progressor patients) is reported in the paper. The investigation overall reported the following: No statistical method was used to fix the sample size in advance, and group allocation was not hidden from the investigators. A model built on a 13 V-J signature distinguished ophthalmopathy from stable hyperthyroidism, reaching 87.88% sensitivity and under 84% specificity in cross-validation and 80%/75% in testing. In validation, the model predicted progression to ophthalmopathy with approximately 71% sensitivity and less than 80% specificity, a median of about 6.7 months before onset. Most expanded thyroid clonotypes (frequency above 0.001) were also detected in blood, suggesting blood repertoires may reflect thyroid immune responses.

Per the germline V gene, MDHEN is the CDR1 and SYDVKM is the CDR2. The CDR3 holds 15 amino acids from the cysteine to the phenylalanine. Only the CDR3 part of the read is kept: 45 bases, read in frame from the first base. The TCR beta CDR3 regions were amplified from the RNA transcripts. A first-round RT-PCR of the TCR CDR3 used the HTBI primer set with the Qiagen OneStep RT-PCR kit. The libraries were constructed in a second round of multiplex PCR and then size-selected and purified. The libraries were sequenced on an Illumina HiSeq2000 using paired-end 100 bp reads. The study's processing was this. SOAPnuke was used to process the raw data, throwing out any read that contained adapters or uncalled bases, had a mean Phred below 15, or lacked an exact constant-primer or identifier match. COPE v1.2.5 was used to merge the high-quality paired reads, and each unique nucleotide sequence was defined as a clonotype. MiTCR v1.1 was used to align the clonotypes against IMGT TRBV, TRBD and TRBJ reference segments. The analysis was restricted to V-J combinations with a frequency above 0.0001, which together covered around 99% of the repertoires. A TCS score was defined as the ratio of F50 (clonal expansion) to E x V (chaos), with BLOSUM62-based TCRdist applied between CDR3 peptides within each V-J. Welch's t-statistics and random forest reduced fewer than 550 V-J features to some 14, which were used in a naive Bayes classifier (R e1071). TCRdb reprocessing: public reads trimmed at Q25 with fastp, clones called with MiXCR, in-frame beta chains kept. Duplicate CDR3 protein sequences are folded into a single record with the most common DNA and genes. TCRdb assigned the V and J calls; the authors' analysis was not used. The sample table lists 490,000 or so distinct CDR3 sequences, roughly 22% of them with a count of one. Around 47% of the sample goes to the ten largest clones.

In the ophthalmopathy patients, disease was moderately to severely active, with a Clinical Activity Score of 3 or more, a NOSPECS grade of 4 or more, and a duration of less than 3 months. Patients with uncontrolled infections, other autoimmune diseases, pregnancy or lactation were excluded. Diagnoses relied on clinical symptoms, serum thyroxine and TRAb, thyroid ultrasound and orbital computed tomography. PBMCs were separated from 7.5 to 10 ml of fresh peripheral blood using Ficoll-Paque density gradient centrifugation. Total RNA was extracted using Trizol reagent, and RNA quality was assessed on an Agilent 2100 Bioanalyzer. This clonotype has only one observation. Its specific antigen is unknown. Relative to the germline gene, one junction end is altered; a read error may explain this.

This receptor was obtained from a woman aged 70 to 79 with Graves' ophthalmopathy. Rearrangement joined TRBV28 to TRBJ2-1; 8 bases in the middle match TRBD2. Specimen: blood. The CDR3 amino acid sequence is: CASSLSGSSCNEQFF. The sequenced DNA: TGTGCCAGCAGTTTAAGCGGGAGCTCCTGCAATGAGCAGTTCTTC.